This T cell receptor beta chain was found in a study of cytomegalovirus exposure and HLA in healthy donors. Whole-study findings and limits: Previous analysis showed most TCR beta V segments were productive about 87% or about 30% of the time.

A word on this clone: Its antigen remains unknown.

Every donor was a healthy person donating bone marrow. Donors had nominal health at sampling but likely had unrecorded immune exposures. The PCR was carried out with 60 Vbeta primers and 13 Jbeta primers. The assay was immunoSEQ multiplex PCR, and TCRdb's table has in-frame clones only and misses some. This sample has fewer than 70,000 clones, with under 80% found just once. What was sequenced was PBMCs. The receptor's source is a male donor in good health and CMV-seropositive.

CDR3 sequence (DNA): TGTGCCTGGAAGGAAGGGAGTACCACCGGGGAGCTGTTTTTT. Its protein is CAWKEGSTTGELFF. The rearrangement uses TRBV30 and TRBJ2-2; D may be TRBD2 (5 bases). Germline V gene lookup returns CDR1 GTSNPN and CDR2 SVGIG (reference sequence). V gave up 4 bases and J gave up 4 bases, with 13 bases separating them. The CDR3 totals 14 residues.